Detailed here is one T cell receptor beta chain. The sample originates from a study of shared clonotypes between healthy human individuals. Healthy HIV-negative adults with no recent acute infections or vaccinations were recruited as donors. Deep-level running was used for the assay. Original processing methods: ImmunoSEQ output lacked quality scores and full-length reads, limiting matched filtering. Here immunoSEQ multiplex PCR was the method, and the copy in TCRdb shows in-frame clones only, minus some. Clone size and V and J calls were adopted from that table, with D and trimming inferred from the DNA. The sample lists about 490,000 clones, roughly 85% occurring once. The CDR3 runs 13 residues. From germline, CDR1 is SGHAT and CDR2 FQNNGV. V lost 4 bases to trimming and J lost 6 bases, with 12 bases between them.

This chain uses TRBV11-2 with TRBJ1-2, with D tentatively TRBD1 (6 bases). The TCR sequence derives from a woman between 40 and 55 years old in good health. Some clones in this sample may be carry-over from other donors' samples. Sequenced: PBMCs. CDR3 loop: CASSWGGLNGYTF. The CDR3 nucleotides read TGTGCCAGCAGCTGGGGGGGGCTTAATGGCTACACCTTC.